The 24 T cell receptor beta chains presented below share a single source sample, sequenced in a study of OX40 agonist ivuxolimab in advanced cancers. Profiled with immunoSEQ multiplex PCR; TCRdb holds only in-frame clones, not every one. The table records tens of thousands of clones, around 89% of them present only once. The input for sequencing was CD4+ or CD8+ T cells sorted from blood, taken in a trial of the OX40 agonist ivuxolimab. The receptors derive from an adult with an advanced solid tumor such as melanoma, head and neck, liver or kidney cancer.

This clone was counted a single time. The rearrangement links TRBV6-4 to TRBJ2-3, with 7 nucleotides matching TRBD1. The junction had 4 bases not matched to a gene; V was cut back by 0 bases and J by 7 bases. This CDR3 is 14 amino acids long. The germline V gene encodes CDR1 MRHNA and CDR2 SNTAGT. The CDR3 sequence: CASSDSNRGHTQYF. CDR3 bases: TGTGCCAGCAGTGACTCCAACAGGGGTCATACGCAGTATTTT.

The CDR3 nucleotides are TGTGCCATCAGGGGCTTAACAGGCGCCCAGGGAGATACGCAGTATTTT. This translates into CAIRGLTGAQGDTQYF. J is TRBJ2-3 and V is TRBV10-3; weak D call: TRBD1 (5 bases). The CDR3 contains 16 residues. Per germline, CDR1 ENHRY and CDR2 SYGVKD. Trimming took 6 bases from V and 5 from J, leaving 21 bases between them.

This chain connects TRBV27 to TRBJ2-3, with TRBD2 identical over 10 bases. The CDR3 is 12 residues long. The germline CDR1 and CDR2 sequences are MNHEY and SMNVEV (reference sequence). The DNA for the CDR3 is TGTGGGAGCGGGAGGGCCTCAGATACGCAGTATTTT. Amino acid sequence: CGSGRASDTQYF.

CDR3 loop: CASSAGLLTVTQYF. CDR3 DNA: TGTGCCAGCAGCGCGGGACTCTTAACCGTGACCCAGTACTTC. V and J are TRBV6-1 and TRBJ2-5; D may be TRBD2 (6 bases). The CDR3 has 14 residues. Between the trimmed V and J ends, which lost 6 bases and 7 bases, there was a span of 18 bases. CDR1 is MNHNS and CDR2 is SASEGT in the germline V gene.

The V gene is TRBV9, the J gene TRBJ2-2, with 7 bases lining up with TRBD1. This CDR3 contains 16 residues. CDR1 is SGDLS, CDR2 YYNGEE, per germline. Losses at the gene ends were 4 bases for V and 1 base for J; bases not matched to a gene: 7. The CDR3 DNA follows: TGTGCCAGCAGCATCCGACAGGGATGGAACACCGGGGAGCTGTTTTTT. It encodes CASSIRQGWNTGELFF.

This chain connects TRBV28 to TRBJ1-5; TRBD1 is a possible D gene (5 bases). The V end lost 3 bases, the J end lost 5 bases, and 17 bases lay between the germline ends. CDR3 length: 16 residues. From germline, CDR1 is MDHEN and CDR2 SYDVKM. CDR3 in amino acids: CASSFGRRGRDQPQHF. The CDR3 DNA reads as TGTGCCAGCAGTTTCGGGCGTCGGGGGAGGGATCAGCCCCAGCATTTT.

The rearrangement joins TRBV27 to TRBJ2-7; 8 bases map to TRBD2. This CDR3 has 14 residues. Unmatched junction bases numbered 14, after V lost 10 bases and J lost 6 bases. Germline V gene lookup returns CDR1 MNHEY and CDR2 SMNVEV (reference sequence). The CDR3 spells CATRDPGGSGEQYF. The CDR3 DNA sequence: TGTGCCACCCGAGATCCGGGGGGGAGCGGCGAGCAGTACTTC.

In this sample, this clone turned up a few times. The CDR3 sequence is CASSAAVTGELFF. The CDR3, as DNA: TGTGCCAGCAGTGCCGCGGTGACCGGGGAGCTGTTTTTT. The chain carries TRBV2 and TRBJ2-2; no reliable D call. V lost 4 bases to trimming and J lost 5 bases, with 8 bases between them. Looked up from germline, CDR1 is SNHLY and CDR2 is FYNNEI. The CDR3 runs to 13 residues.

This chain joins TRBV28 and TRBJ2-7; possibly TRBD2 for D (6 bases). V dropped 3 bases and J dropped 0 bases, with 12 bases sitting between them. CDR1 is MDHEN, CDR2 SYDVKM, per germline. The CDR3 spans 15 residues. CDR3 sequence reads: CASSFGGESSYEQYF. The CDR3 nucleotides are TGTGCCAGCAGTTTCGGCGGGGAATCCTCCTACGAGCAGTACTTC.

This clone has just one count. The CDR3 reads CASSLTGSTGANVLTF. In nucleotides, the CDR3 is TGTGCCAGCAGCTTAACGGGGTCAACTGGGGCCAACGTCCTGACTTTC. The rearrangement links TRBV7-3 to TRBJ2-6; no definite D call. V lost 0 bases and J lost 2, with 8 bases in between. This CDR3 region has 16 residues. The germline CDR1 and CDR2 sequences are SGHTA and FQGTGA. The whole variable domain, remainder taken from reference TRBV7-3 and TRBJ2-6, is GAGVSQTPSNKVTEKGKYVELRCDPISGHTALYWYRQSLGQGPEFLIYFQGTGAADDSGLPNDRFFAVRPEGSVSTLKIQRTERGDSAVYLCASSLTGSTGANVLTFGAGSRLTVL.

This sequence joins TRBV28 and TRBJ2-2; D possibly corresponds to TRBD1 (6 bases). Between the trimmed V and J ends, which lost 6 bases and 5 bases, there was a span of 16 bases. CDR3 length: 15 residues. Germline V gene lookup returns CDR1 MDHEN and CDR2 SYDVKM. The CDR3 spells CASRLIRTVTGELFF. The CDR3 DNA reads as TGTGCCAGCAGATTAATTAGGACAGTAACCGGGGAGCTGTTTTTT.

This chain uses TRBV5-5 with TRBJ2-2, with 7 bases lining up with TRBD1. The CDR3 is 17 residues long. V gave up 1 base and J gave up 0 bases; unmatched junction bases: 6. Germline assignment: CDR1 SGHKS and CDR2 YYEKEE (reference sequence). CDR3 protein: CASSLLPQGANTGELFF. CDR3 DNA sequence: TGTGCCAGCAGCTTGCTTCCCCAGGGGGCGAACACCGGGGAGCTGTTTTTT.

V is TRBV4-2 and J is TRBJ2-7, with 9 bases lining up with TRBD2. The germline gives CDR1 LGHNA, CDR2 YNFKEQ. The CDR3 runs 17 residues. The J segment lost 7 bases and the V segment lost 4 bases, leaving 17 bases of the junction unmatched. CDR3 amino acids: CASSLSTVAGEVGEQYF. CDR3 bases: TGTGCCAGCAGCCTTAGCACGGTAGCGGGAGAAGTTGGGGAGCAGTACTTC.

This clone was counted a single time. The V call is TRBV6-5, the J call TRBJ1-3, with 7 bases fitting TRBD1. CDR3 length equals 14 residues. Germline values: CDR1 MNHEY, CDR2 SVGAGI. The V segment lost 4 bases and the J segment 4 bases; nucleotides outside the gene matches: 4. CDR3 residues: CASSSGGRGNTIYF. In DNA form, the CDR3 reads TGTGCCAGCAGTTCAGGGGGGAGAGGAAACACCATATATTTT.

In this sample, this clone turned up once. Here the CDR3 reads CASSPVGGEETQYF. DNA of the CDR3: TGTGCCAGCAGCCCCGTAGGAGGGGAAGAGACCCAGTACTTC. The chain recombines TRBV28 with TRBJ2-5, with a weak D call TRBD2 (6 bases). The CDR3 is 14 amino acids. V lost 6 bases, J lost 3 bases, and 14 bases lay in between. Germline values: CDR1 MDHEN, CDR2 SYDVKM.

CDR3: CASSLEGARTEAFF. For the CDR3, the DNA is TGCGCCAGCAGCTTGGAGGGGGCAAGGACTGAAGCTTTCTTT. The chain uses TRBV5-1 and TRBJ1-1, with TRBD1 identical over 7 bases. CDR3 length equals 14 residues. Germline CDR1 is SGHRS and CDR2 is YFSETQ. Unmatched junction bases numbered 4, after V lost 0 bases and J lost 5 bases.

The chain employs TRBV7-9 and TRBJ2-6; 7 bases map to TRBD1. CDR3 length: 18 amino acids. The V gene end was trimmed by 6 bases and the J gene end by 2 bases; junction bases not matched to a gene: 13. CDR1 and CDR2 from the germline V gene are SEHNR and FQNEAQ (reference sequence). CDR3: CASRQIGTARPGANVLTF. CDR3 nucleotide sequence: TGTGCCAGCAGACAAATCGGGACAGCGAGGCCTGGGGCCAACGTCCTGACTTTC.

V gene TRBV7-3 combines with J gene TRBJ2-1, with D perhaps matching TRBD1 (5 bases). Trimming removed 2 bases at V and 10 bases at J, with 9 bases between. The germline gives CDR1 SGHTA, CDR2 FQGTGA. The CDR3 covers 12 residues. This chain's CDR3 is CASSLYQGEQFF. The CDR3 nucleotides read TGTGCCAGCAGCTTATATCAGGGAGAGCAGTTCTTC.

The chain combines TRBV15 with TRBJ2-2; 9 nucleotides align to TRBD1. With 6 bases clipped from V and 1 base from J, the junction kept 0 bases outside the gene matches. This CDR3 region has 14 residues. CDR1 and CDR2 from the germline V gene are LNHNV and YYDKDF (reference sequence). The CDR3 nucleotides read TGTGCCACCAGGGGACAGGGGAACACCGGGGAGCTGTTTTTT. Translation gives CATRGQGNTGELFF.

The V call is TRBV9, the J call TRBJ2-1; a possible D gene is TRBD2 (6 bases). Germline assignment: CDR1 SGDLS and CDR2 YYNGEE. The CDR3 contains 16 residues. Between the trimmed V and J ends, which lost 0 bases and 0 bases, there was a span of 10 bases. CDR3 DNA: TGTGCCAGCAGCGTAGTGGGTAGCGGCTCCTACAATGAGCAGTTCTTC. Its protein product is CASSVVGSGSYNEQFF.

This clone has just one count. The chain combines TRBV6-5 with TRBJ2-7, with 10 bases aligning to TRBD2. The CDR3 contains 14 residues. CDR1 MNHEY and CDR2 SVGAGI come from the germline V gene. V shed 10 bases and J 8 bases; nucleotides not matched to a gene: 14. CDR3 residues: CATSPGLAISQQYF. The CDR3 DNA reads as TGTGCCACGTCCCCGGGACTAGCGATTTCGCAGCAGTACTTC.

The rearrangement uses TRBV5-5 and TRBJ2-7; D unclear. Trimming took off 1 base at V and 6 bases at J, with 8 bases between the two ends. This CDR3 is built from 12 residues. Germline V CDR1 and CDR2: SGHKS, YYEKEE (reference sequence). CDR3 DNA sequence: TGTGCCAGCAGCTTGCAAGGTGGCGAGCAGTACTTC. Translating it yields CASSLQGGEQYF.

The CDR3, as DNA: TGTGCCAGCAGCTTAGCAGGGAGTGGCGTAGGGCCCCAGCATTTT. Encoded protein: CASSLAGSGVGPQHF. This chain uses TRBV7-2 with TRBJ1-5; D is undetermined. This CDR3 region has 15 residues. Germline CDR1 reads SGHTA; CDR2 reads FQGNSA. With 0 bases removed from V and 9 bases from J, the gap between germline ends came to 15 bases. Complete variable domain (other parts from reference TRBV7-2 and TRBJ1-5): GAGVSQSPSNKVTEKGKDVELRCDPISGHTALYWYRQSLGQGLEFLIYFQGNSAPDKSGLPSDRFSAERTGGSVSTLTIQRTQQEDSAVYLCASSLAGSGVGPQHFGDGTRLSIL.

The chain combines TRBV5-6 with TRBJ2-3; 7 nucleotides agree with TRBD1. The CDR3 length is 17 residues. Germline loops: CDR1 SGHDT, CDR2 YYEEEE. After removal of 4 bases from V and 3 bases from J, the junction contained 14 bases not matched to a gene. CDR3 sequence (DNA): TGTGCCAGCAGCCCCGGAGGACAGGCCCTTCGTACAGATACGCAGTATTTT. Protein sequence: CASSPGGQALRTDTQYF. Combining the CDR3 with reference TRBV5-6 and TRBJ2-3 gives the whole variable domain DAGVTQSPTHLIKTRGQQVTLRCSPKSGHDTVSWYQQALGQGPQFIFQYYEEEERQRGNFPDRFSGHQFPNYSSELNVNALLLGDSALYLCASSPGGQALRTDTQYFGPGTRLTVL.